This T cell receptor beta chain stems from a study of neurological immune-mediated disorders. TCRdb reprocessed the 5' RACE reads via MiXCR and lists one record per CDR3 protein. The repertoire holds about 62,000 distinct CDR3 sequences, 4.5% to 5.5% seen once, with 3.4% in the top ten. A word on this clonotype: Its antigen is unidentified. Mismatch with germline at one junction end may stem from a read error.

The CDR3 runs 13 residues. Germline V lookup: CDR1 SGHAT, CDR2 FQDESV (reference sequence). Findings and caveats of the study: As far as clinical or MRI features were concerned, none was associated with the multiple sclerosis repertoire cluster.

The TCR comes from a woman aged 45-65 years with multiple sclerosis. The rearrangement joins TRBV11-1 to TRBJ1-5; D gene unclear. The sequenced sample was PBMCs. The CDR3 bases are TGTGCCAGCAGCTTAACGGAAGATCAGCCCCAGAATTTT. This translates into CASSLTEDQPQNF.